This TCR beta chain was recovered during a study of blood T cell repertoires in COVID-19. Across the whole study: Material from acute and convalescent COVID-19 was sourced from the United States, Italy and Spain.

Participants reported their clinical history, and cohort assignment relied on those reports. In Cohort 3, a recovered donor had either two negative PCRs, clearance, or symptom resolution. Repertoires were generated with immunoSEQ multiplex PCR, while TCRdb's copy carries only in-frame clones and drops some. Of roughly 290,000 clones listed, approximately 83% are singletons. The germline V gene encodes CDR1 LNHDA and CDR2 SQIVND (reference sequence). This CDR3 contains 14 residues. V dropped 3 bases and J dropped 5; count of bases not matched to a gene: 6. This TCR was sampled from a woman younger than 45 who had recovered from COVID-19. Sequencing was carried out using PBMCs or T cells enriched from blood (not recorded which). The chain couples TRBV19 to TRBJ2-5, with TRBD2 matching 7 bases. The CDR3 coding sequence is TGTGCCAGTAGTATGAGGGAGGGCCTGGAGACCCAGTACTTC. This sequence encodes CASSMREGLETQYF.